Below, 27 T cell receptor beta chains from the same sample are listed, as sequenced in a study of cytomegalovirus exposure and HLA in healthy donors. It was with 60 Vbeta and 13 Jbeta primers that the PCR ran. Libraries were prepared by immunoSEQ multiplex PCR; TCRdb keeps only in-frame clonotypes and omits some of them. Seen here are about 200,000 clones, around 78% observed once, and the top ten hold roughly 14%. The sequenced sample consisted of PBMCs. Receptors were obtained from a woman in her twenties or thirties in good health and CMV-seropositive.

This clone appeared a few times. The CDR3 bases are TGCGCCAGCAGCTCCCGGGATTCCTACGAGCAGTACTTC. Protein: CASSSRDSYEQYF. This rearrangement joins TRBV5-1 to TRBJ2-7; a possible D gene is TRBD2 (5 bases). Germline CDR1 reads SGHRS; CDR2 reads YFSETQ. The length of the CDR3 is 13 residues. V was clipped by 3 bases and J by 1 base, with 8 bases between them.

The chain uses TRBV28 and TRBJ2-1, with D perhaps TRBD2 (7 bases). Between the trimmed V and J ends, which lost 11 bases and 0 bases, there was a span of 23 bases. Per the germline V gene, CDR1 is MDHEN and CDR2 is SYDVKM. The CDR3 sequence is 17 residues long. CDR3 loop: CACGGSTSVHSYNEQFF. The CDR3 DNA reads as TGTGCCTGCGGGGGCTCTACTTCCGTGCACTCCTACAATGAGCAGTTCTTC.

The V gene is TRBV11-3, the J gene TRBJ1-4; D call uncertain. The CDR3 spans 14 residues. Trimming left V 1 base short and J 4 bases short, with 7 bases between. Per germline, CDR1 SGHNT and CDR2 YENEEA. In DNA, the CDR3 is TGTGCCAGCAGCTTAGGCGGGATTAATGAAAAACTGTTTTTT. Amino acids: CASSLGGINEKLFF. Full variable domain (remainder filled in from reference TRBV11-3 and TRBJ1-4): EAGVVQSPRYKIIEKKQPVAFWCNPISGHNTLYWYLQNLGQGPELLIRYENEEAVDDSQLPKDRFSAERLKGVDSTLKIQPAELGDSAVYLCASSLGGINEKLFFGSGTQLSVL.

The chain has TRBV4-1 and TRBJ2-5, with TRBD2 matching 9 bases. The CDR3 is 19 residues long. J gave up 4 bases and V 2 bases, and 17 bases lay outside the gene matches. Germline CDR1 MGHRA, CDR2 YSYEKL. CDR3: CASSQWGKGKREERETQYF. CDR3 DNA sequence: TGCGCCAGCAGCCAATGGGGAAAAGGGAAGCGGGAGGAAAGAGAGACCCAGTACTTC.

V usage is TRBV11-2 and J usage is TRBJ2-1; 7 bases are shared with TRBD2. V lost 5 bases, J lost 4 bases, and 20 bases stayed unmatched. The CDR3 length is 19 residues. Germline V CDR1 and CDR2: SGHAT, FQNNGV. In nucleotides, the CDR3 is TGTGCCAGCAGCCAAATACAAGATGACGCGGGAGCTAGGTACAATGAGCAGTTCTTC. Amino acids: CASSQIQDDAGARYNEQFF.

CDR3 region: CASSSTGTTNAEAFF. The CDR3 DNA sequence: TGTGCCAGCAGTTCGACCGGGACAACCAACGCTGAAGCTTTCTTT. The chain has TRBV28 and TRBJ1-1; weak D call: TRBD1 (6 bases). Trimming cost V 4 bases and J 6 bases, with 18 bases left between them. The CDR3 totals 15 residues. Germline CDR1 MDHEN, CDR2 SYDVKM.

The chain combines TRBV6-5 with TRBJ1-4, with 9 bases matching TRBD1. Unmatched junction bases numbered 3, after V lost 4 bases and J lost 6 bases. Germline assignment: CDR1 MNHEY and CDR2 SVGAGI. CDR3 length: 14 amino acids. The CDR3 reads CASSLGQGHEKLFF. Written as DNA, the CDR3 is TGTGCCAGCAGTTTGGGACAGGGTCATGAAAAACTGTTTTTT.

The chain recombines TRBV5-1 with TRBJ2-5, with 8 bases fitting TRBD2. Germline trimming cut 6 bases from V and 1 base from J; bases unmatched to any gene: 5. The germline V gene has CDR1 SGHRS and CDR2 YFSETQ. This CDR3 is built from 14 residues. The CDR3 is CASKLRGAQETQYF. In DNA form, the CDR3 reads TGCGCCAGCAAATTGCGGGGGGCCCAAGAGACCCAGTACTTC.

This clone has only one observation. The CDR3 here is CASSPLRLAGEFNEQFF. CDR3 in DNA: TGCGCCAGCAGCCCGTTGCGACTAGCGGGGGAATTCAATGAGCAGTTCTTC. The chain joins TRBV4-1 to TRBJ2-1; 12 bases are a match to TRBD2. CDR1 is MGHRA, CDR2 YSYEKL, per germline. Trimming took 4 bases from V and 6 from J; bases not matched to a gene: 10. The CDR3 sequence is 17 residues long.

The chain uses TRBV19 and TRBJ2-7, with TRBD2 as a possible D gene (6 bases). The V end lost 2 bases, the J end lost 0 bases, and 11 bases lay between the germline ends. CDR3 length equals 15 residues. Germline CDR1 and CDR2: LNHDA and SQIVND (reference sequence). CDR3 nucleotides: TGTGCCAGTAGTATACCGGACGGGAGCTCCTACGAGCAGTACTTC. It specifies CASSIPDGSSYEQYF.

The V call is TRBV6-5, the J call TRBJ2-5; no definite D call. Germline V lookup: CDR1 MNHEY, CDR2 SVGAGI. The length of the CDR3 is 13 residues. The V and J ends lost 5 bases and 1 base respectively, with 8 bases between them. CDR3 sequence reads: CASSPPSQETQYF. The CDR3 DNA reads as TGTGCCAGCAGTCCGCCTAGCCAAGAGACCCAGTACTTC.

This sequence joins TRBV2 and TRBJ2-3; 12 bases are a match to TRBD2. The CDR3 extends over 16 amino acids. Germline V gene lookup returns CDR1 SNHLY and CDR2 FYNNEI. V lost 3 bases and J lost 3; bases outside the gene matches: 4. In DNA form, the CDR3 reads TGTGCCAGCAGTGATTTTGGGACTAGCGGGACAGATACGCAGTATTTT. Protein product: CASSDFGTSGTDTQYF.

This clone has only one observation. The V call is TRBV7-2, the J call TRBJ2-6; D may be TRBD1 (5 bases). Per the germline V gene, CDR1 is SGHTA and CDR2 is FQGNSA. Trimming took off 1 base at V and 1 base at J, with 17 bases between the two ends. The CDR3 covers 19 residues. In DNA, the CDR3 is TGTGCCAGCAGCTTAGTTAGGACCTCCCCAGGGTCTGGGGCCAACGTCCTGACTTTC. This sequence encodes CASSLVRTSPGSGANVLTF.

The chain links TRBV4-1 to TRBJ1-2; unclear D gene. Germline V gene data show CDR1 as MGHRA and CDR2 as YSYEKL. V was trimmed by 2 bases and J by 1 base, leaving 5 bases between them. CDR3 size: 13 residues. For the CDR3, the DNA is TGCGCCAGCAGCCAAAGCTTTAACTATGGCTACACCTTC. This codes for CASSQSFNYGYTF.

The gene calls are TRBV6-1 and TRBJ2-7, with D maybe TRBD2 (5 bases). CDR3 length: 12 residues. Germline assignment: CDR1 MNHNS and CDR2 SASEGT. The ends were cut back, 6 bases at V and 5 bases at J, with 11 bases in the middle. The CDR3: CASRSNGDEQYF. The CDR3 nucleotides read TGTGCCAGCAGATCCAACGGGGACGAGCAGTACTTC.

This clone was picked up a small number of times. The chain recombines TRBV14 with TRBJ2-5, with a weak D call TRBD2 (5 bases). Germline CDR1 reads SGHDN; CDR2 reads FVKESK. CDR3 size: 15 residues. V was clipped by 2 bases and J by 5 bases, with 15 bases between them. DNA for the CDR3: TGTGCCAGCAGCCAACAACTCGGACTGTCTGAGACCCAGTACTTC. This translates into CASSQQLGLSETQYF.

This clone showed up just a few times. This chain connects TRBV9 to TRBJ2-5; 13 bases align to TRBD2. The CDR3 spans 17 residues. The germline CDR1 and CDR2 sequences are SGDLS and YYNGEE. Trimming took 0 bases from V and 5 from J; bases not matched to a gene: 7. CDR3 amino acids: CASSVGTSGGLQETQYF. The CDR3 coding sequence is TGTGCCAGCAGCGTAGGGACTAGCGGGGGCCTCCAGGAGACCCAGTACTTC.

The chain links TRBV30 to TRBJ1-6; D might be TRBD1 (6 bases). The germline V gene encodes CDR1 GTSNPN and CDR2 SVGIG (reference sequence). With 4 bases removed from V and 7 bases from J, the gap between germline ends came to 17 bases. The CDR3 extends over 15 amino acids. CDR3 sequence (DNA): TGTGCCTGGATAAAGCGAGACAGGTCGAATTCACCCCTCCACTTT. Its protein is CAWIKRDRSNSPLHF.

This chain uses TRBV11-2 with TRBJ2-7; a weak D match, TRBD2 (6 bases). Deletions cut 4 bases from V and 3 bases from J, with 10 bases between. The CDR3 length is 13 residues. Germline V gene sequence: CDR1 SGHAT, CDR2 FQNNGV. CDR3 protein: CASSSDSGYEQYF. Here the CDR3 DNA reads TGTGCCAGCAGCTCGGATAGCGGCTACGAGCAGTACTTC. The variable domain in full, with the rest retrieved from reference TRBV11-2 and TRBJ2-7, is EAGVAQSPRYKIIEKRQSVAFWCNPISGHATLYWYQQILGQGPKLLIQFQNNGVVDDSQLPKDRFSAERLKGVDSTLKIQPAKLEDSAVYLCASSSDSGYEQYFGPGTRLTVT.

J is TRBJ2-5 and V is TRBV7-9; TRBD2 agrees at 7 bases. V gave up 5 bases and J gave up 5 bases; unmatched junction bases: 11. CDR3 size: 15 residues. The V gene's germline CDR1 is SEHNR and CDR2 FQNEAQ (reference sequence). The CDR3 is CASSLGGLSVETQYF. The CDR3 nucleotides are TGTGCCAGCAGCCTTGGGGGACTAAGCGTGGAGACCCAGTACTTC. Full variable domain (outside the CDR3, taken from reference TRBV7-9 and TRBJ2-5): DTGVSQNPRHKITKRGQNVTFRCDPISEHNRLYWYRQTLGQGPEFLTYFQNEAQLEKSRLLSDRFSAERPKGSFSTLEIQRTEQGDSAMYLCASSLGGLSVETQYFGPGTRLLVL.

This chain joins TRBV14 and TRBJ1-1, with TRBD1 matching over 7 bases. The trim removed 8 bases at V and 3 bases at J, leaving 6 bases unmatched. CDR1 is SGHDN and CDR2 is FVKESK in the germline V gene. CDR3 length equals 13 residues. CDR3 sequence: CASHLTGYTEAFF. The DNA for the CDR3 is TGTGCCAGCCATCTGACAGGGTACACTGAAGCTTTCTTT.

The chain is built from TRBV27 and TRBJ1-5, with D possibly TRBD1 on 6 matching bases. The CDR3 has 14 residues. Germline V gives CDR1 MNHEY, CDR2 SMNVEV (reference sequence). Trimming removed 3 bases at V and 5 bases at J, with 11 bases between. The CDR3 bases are TGTGCCAGCAGTTTTCAGGGGTGGCATCAGCCCCAGCATTTT. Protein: CASSFQGWHQPQHF.

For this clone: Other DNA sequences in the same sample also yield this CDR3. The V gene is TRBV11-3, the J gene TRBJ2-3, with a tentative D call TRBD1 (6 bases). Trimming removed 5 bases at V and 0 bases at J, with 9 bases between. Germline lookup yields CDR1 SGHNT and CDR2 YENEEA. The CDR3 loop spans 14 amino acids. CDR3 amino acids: CASSPGTSTDTQYF. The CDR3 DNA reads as TGTGCCAGCAGCCCGGGGACAAGCACAGATACGCAGTATTTT.

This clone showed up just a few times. The CDR3 region has the DNA TGTGCCAGTAGTATTAACAGGGGCACTACGCAGTATTTT. It is translated as CASSINRGTTQYF. The V and J genes are TRBV19 and TRBJ2-3, with 7 bases identical to TRBD1. The CDR3 consists of 13 residues. V dropped 3 bases and J dropped 8; count of bases not matched to a gene: 5. CDR1 and CDR2 (germline): LNHDA, SQIVND (reference sequence).

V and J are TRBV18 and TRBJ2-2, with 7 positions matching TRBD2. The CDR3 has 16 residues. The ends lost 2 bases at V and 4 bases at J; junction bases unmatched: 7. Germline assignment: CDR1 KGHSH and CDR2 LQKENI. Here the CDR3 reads CASSPSSSGATGELFF. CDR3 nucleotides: TGTGCCAGCTCACCAAGTTCTAGCGGAGCCACCGGGGAGCTGTTTTTT.

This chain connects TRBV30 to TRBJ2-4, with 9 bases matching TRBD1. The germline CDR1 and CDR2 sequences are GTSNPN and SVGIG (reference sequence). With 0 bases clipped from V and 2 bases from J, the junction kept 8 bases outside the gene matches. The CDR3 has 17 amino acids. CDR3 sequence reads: CAWSVPRQGGSKNIQYF. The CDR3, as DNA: TGTGCCTGGAGTGTACCCCGACAGGGGGGTTCCAAAAACATTCAGTACTTC.

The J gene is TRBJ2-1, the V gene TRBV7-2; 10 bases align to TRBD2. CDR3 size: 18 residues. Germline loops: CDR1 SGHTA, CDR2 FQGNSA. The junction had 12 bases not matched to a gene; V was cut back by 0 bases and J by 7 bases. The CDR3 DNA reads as TGTGCCAGCAGCTTAGCGTCTCTGATAGCGGGAGGATCTAATGAGCAGTTCTTC. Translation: CASSLASLIAGGSNEQFF.